The following is a TCR beta chain sequence with its context. The specificity of this receptor is unknown. No clone much larger than this one lies a single base away; base qualities are absent. The immunoSEQ Assay, a bias-controlled multiplex PCR, was used to amplify TCRbeta CDR3 regions from genomic DNA. Turning to the authors' computational methods: The number of nucleated cells in each sample was estimated by amplification of reference gene primers within the assay. Sequence reads were collapsed and filtered to measure the absolute abundance of every unique TCRbeta CDR3 rearrangement. For each sample, productive Simpson clonality was calculated as the square root of Simpson's diversity index across productive rearrangements. The table comes from immuneACCESS by way of TCRdb, which keeps in-frame sequences with V and J called. Part of the clones is missing from these tables; in studies checked, under half for an unresolved V gene and the rest for unknown reasons. The V and J calls and clone size were taken over from that table, and D and trimming were inferred from the DNA. The table for this sample lists 130,000 to 150,000 clones; approximately 88% of them were counted only once. The top ten clones comprise approximately 1.8% of the sample.

Collaborating institutions collected whole blood in K2EDTA tubes following their own protocols. Collaborator samples were shipped for TCRbeta analysis as frozen whole blood, isolated PBMCs, or DNA extracted from either sample type. The sample comes from a study of blood T cell repertoires in COVID-19 (TCRdb year 2020). The study in broad terms: Collaborator samples came from the United States, Italy and Spain and covered acute and convalescent phases of COVID-19. The material from the prospective study consisted of cDNA or gDNA derived from T cells, B-cell-depleted T cells, or PBMCs. Subjects who had been exposed to COVID-19, were actively infected with it, or had recovered from it provided the deeply sampled blood TCRbeta repertoires that made up the dataset. The repertoires were made available in a free public database intended to serve as a resource for research on the immune response to SARS-CoV-2. The samples were drawn from the first 160 participants of the ongoing ImmuneRACE study and from 950 to 1,500 subjects provided by 6 global collaborators. The sample metadata nearly always contained a de-identified subject ID, COVID-19 status, age in years and sex. HLA class I and class II types, where available, came from metadata supplied by the sample provider rather than from assay-based typing. The investigation overall reported the following: The quantity of clinical and demographic metadata differed by source and by participant and was supplied without curation.

The germline V gene gives CDR1 as ENHRY and CDR2 as SYGVKD. The CDR3 holds 13 amino acids from the cysteine to the phenylalanine. The retained sequence is limited to the CDR3, 39 bases, with the frame set at the first base. The germline V end is reduced by 3 bases and the J end by 7 bases; junction bases left unmatched: 3. The sequenced material came from peripheral blood. The rearranged chain carries TRBV10-3 and TRBJ2-1; TRBD2 agrees with 7 junctional bases. The receptor comes from a man between 65 and 80 years old with acute or convalescent COVID-19. The nucleotides read TGTGCCATCAGTGACAGGGAGGGGAATGAGCAGTTCTTC. Its coded protein is CAISDREGNEQFF.